This TCR beta chain was recovered during a study of blood T cells in healthy people across ages. The overall study: Capture via template switching afforded approximately one barcoded beta molecule per two T cells.

Germline V CDR1 and CDR2: SGHTA, FQGNSA. This CDR3 is built from 15 residues. Between the trimmed V and J ends, which lost 0 bases and 9 bases, there was a span of 15 bases. Overall study findings and caveats: Among long-lived donors, naive CD4+ cells were more numerous and diversity higher than in aged donors.

A sample-barcoded 5' primer and a J-beta primer mix were used in a second PCR of roughly 6 to 11 cycles. Tags on each cDNA molecule came from a template-switch adaptor with 12 random nucleotides. All samples gave at least 2.5 million CDR3-containing paired-end reads. TCRdb recomputed calls from the 5' RACE reads with MiXCR, one row per CDR3 protein. In the table there are 550,000 to 600,000 distinct CDR3 sequences, roughly 43% of which are singletons. With respect to this clonotype: The target antigen is unknown.

What was sequenced was blood. The chain has TRBV7-2 and TRBJ2-1, with a weak D call TRBD2 (5 bases). This sequence was found in a man aged 80 or over in good health. The CDR3 sequence: CASSLAGSSGFEQFF. CDR3 nucleotide sequence: TGTGCCAGCAGCTTAGCGGGGTCGAGCGGTTTTGAGCAGTTCTTC.